This record concerns one TCR beta chain sequence. V was cut by 4 bases and J by 1 base, with 11 bases left in between. The germline V gene encodes CDR1 MNHEY and CDR2 SVGAGI. This CDR3 comprises 15 residues. The data are from a study of blood T cell repertoires in COVID-19. Assay: immunoSEQ multiplex PCR; the TCRdb copy retains only in-frame clones and omits some. This table has tens of thousands of clones, 65% to 80% appearing once. This chain joins TRBV6-5 and TRBJ2-1; D is unresolved. Input material: peripheral blood. The sequence was collected from a human donor in a cohort sampled during active or convalescent COVID-19. The CDR3 here is CASSFERVSYNEQFF. As DNA, the CDR3 is TGTGCCAGCAGTTTCGAGCGCGTTTCCTACAATGAGCAGTTCTTC.